This T cell receptor beta chain was obtained from a study of cytomegalovirus exposure and HLA in healthy donors. Overall study: An earlier analysis identified 120 million or so unique TCR beta sequences in some 180 million T cells.

Study outcomes and limitations: As immune exposure information, only CMV serostatus was available. Reportedly, TCR beta sequences accurately predicted HLA-A and HLA-B alleles in most subjects.

The donors gave bone marrow, and they were healthy. With regard to this clone: Its antigen is not known.

V lost 5 bases and J lost 9; bases outside the gene matches: 9. The CDR3 is 15 residues long. From germline, CDR1 is MNHNS and CDR2 SASEGT. With 60 Vbeta and 13 Jbeta primers, the PCR was carried out. Libraries were prepared by immunoSEQ multiplex PCR; TCRdb keeps only in-frame clonotypes and omits some of them. The table has around 210,000 clones, about 88% seen once. This chain connects TRBV6-1 to TRBJ2-1, with 11 nucleotides matching TRBD2. The clonotype comes from a girl aged 2-9 years in good health and CMV-seronegative. Sample: PBMCs. The CDR3 DNA reads TGTGCCAGCAGTACCTACGTGACTAGCGGGATTGAGCAGTTCTTC. This sequence encodes CASSTYVTSGIEQFF.